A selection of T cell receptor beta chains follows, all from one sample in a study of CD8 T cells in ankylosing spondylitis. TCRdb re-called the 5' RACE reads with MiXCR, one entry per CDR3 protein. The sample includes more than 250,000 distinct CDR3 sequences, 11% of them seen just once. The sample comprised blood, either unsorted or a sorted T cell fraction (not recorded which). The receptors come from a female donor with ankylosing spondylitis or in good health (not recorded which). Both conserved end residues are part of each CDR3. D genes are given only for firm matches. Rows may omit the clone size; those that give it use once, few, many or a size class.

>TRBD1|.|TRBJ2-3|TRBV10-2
TGCGCCAGCACCTTGAAGGACAGGGCTGCAGATACGCAGTATTTT
CASTLKDRAADTQYF
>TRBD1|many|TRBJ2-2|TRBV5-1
TGCGCCAGCAGATGGACAGGGGGCGACACCGGGGAGCTGTTTTTT
CASRWTGGDTGELFF
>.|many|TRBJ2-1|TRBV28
TGTGCCATTCAGGGGAGCTACAATGAGCAGTTCTTC
CAIQGSYNEQFF
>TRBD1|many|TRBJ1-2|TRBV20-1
TGCAGTGCACAACCGGGACAGGTCTATGGCTACACCTTC
CSAQPGQVYGYTF
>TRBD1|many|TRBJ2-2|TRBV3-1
TGTGCCAGCAGCCACGGACAGGTTCTTGGCGGGGAGCTGTTTTTT
CASSHGQVLGGELFF
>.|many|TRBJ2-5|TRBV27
TGTGCCAGCAGTTTACAGGGTAGCCGTCTTTCGGGGGAGACCCAGTACTTC
CASSLQGSRLSGETQYF
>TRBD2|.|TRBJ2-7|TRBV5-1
TGCGCCAGCAGCTCTGGACTAGCGGGGGCCCCGAGCTCCTACGAGCAGTACTTC
CASSSGLAGAPSSYEQYF
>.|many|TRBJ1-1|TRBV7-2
TGTGCCAGCAGCTTAAGGGGCACTGAAGCTTTCTTT
CASSLRGTEAFF
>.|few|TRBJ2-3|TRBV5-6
TGTGCCAGCAGCCAGTGGATCCTCACAGATACGCAGTATTTT
CASSQWILTDTQYF
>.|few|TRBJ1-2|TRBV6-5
TGTGCCAGCAGTTACTCACCAGGGGAGGTTGACTATGGCTACACCTTC
CASSYSPGEVDYGYTF
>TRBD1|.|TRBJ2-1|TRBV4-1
TGTGCCAGCGGGCCCCGGGACAGGGTCTCCTACAATGAGCAGTTCTTC
CASGPRDRVSYNEQFF
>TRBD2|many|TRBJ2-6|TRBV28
TGTGCCAGCAGTTTATCTCTAGCGGGGGGGCCTGGGGCCAACGTCCTGACTTTC
CASSLSLAGGPGANVLTF
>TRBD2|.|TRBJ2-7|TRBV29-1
TGCAGCGTTGGGGAGGGGTACGAGCAGTACTTC
CSVGEGYEQYF
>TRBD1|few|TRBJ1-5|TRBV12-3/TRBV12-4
TGTGCCAGCAGCTCACTCACAGGGGGCTCGGGCAATCAGCCCCAGCATTTT
CASSSLTGGSGNQPQHF
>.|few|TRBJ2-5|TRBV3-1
TGTGCCAGCAGCCAGGGGGGGGCTGGGTTGGAGACCCAGTACTTC
CASSQGGAGLETQYF
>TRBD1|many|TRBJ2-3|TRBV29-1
TGCAGCGTAGCCGGGGACAGGGCGACAGATACGCAGTATTTT
CSVAGDRATDTQYF
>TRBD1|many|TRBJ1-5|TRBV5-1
TGCGCCAGCAGCTTGGGCGGACAGGGGATCTTGCATTTT
CASSLGGQGILHF
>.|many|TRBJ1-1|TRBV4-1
TGCGCCAGCAGCGAGGACAGGAACACTGAAGCTTTCTTT
CASSEDRNTEAFF
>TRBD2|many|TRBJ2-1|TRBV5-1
TGCGCCAGCAGCTTGGTAGCGGGAGCGGGCTACAATGAGCAGTTCTTC
CASSLVAGAGYNEQFF
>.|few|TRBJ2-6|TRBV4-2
TGTGCCAGCAGCCAAGGTCTCCAGGGGAGCTCTGGGGCCAACGTCCTGACTTTC
CASSQGLQGSSGANVLTF
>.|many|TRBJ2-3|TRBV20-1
TGCAGTGCTATGGGGATAAGAAGCACAGATACGCAGTATTTT
CSAMGIRSTDTQYF
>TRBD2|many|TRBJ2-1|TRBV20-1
TGCAGTGGGGGAACTAGCGCCTACAATGAGCAGTTCTTC
CSGGTSAYNEQFF
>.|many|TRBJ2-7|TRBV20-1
TGCAGTGCTAGAGATGGCAGGGGCGAGCAGTACTTC
CSARDGRGEQYF
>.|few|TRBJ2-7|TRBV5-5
TGTGCCAGCAGCTTGGCCCCACAACCCTCCTACGAGCAGTACTTC
CASSLAPQPSYEQYF
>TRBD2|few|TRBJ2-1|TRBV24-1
TGTGCGGCCAGTGATTATTTTCGGATCGGACTAGCGGGAGTCTATAGTTTCAATGAGCAGTTCTTC
CAASDYFRIGLAGVYSFNEQFF
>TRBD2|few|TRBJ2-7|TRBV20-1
TGCAGTGCTAGAGAGGGAATAGCGGGGTCCTACGAGCAGTACTTC
CSAREGIAGSYEQYF
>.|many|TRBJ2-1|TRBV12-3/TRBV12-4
TGTGCCAGCAGTTTTTTGTCCAGCTCCTACAATGAGCAGTTCTTC
CASSFLSSSYNEQFF
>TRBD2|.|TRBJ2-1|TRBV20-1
TGCAGTGCCTATACCGGAATAGCGGGAGATGAGAATGAGCAGTTCTTC
CSAYTGIAGDENEQFF
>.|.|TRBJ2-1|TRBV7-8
TGTGCCAGCAGCTCCCGGGGCCTCGGGACTTTGGGTGAGCAGTTCTTC
CASSSRGLGTLGEQFF
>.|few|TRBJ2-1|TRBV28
TGTGCCACCAGCAGTTTAGTCAAGAGCTCCTACAATGAGCAGTTCTTC
CATSSLVKSSYNEQFF
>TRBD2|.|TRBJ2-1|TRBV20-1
TGCAGTACTAGACTAGCGCGAGAATTCTACAATGACCAGTTCTTC
CSTRLAREFYNDQFF
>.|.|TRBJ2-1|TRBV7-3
TGTGCCAGCAGCTTAAGGTGGGGGCCGGACAATGAGCAGTTCTTC
CASSLRWGPDNEQFF
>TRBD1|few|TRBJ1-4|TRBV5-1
TGCGCCAGCAGCCTGGGGCCCCAGGGGGACGAAAAACTGTTTTTT
CASSLGPQGDEKLFF
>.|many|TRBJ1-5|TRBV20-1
TGCAGTGCGACAGGACAGAACAATCAGCCCCAGCATTTT
CSATGQNNQPQHF
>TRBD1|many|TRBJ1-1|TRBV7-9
TGTGCCAGCAGCTTCGGGACAGGGGCAACTGAAGCTTTCTTT
CASSFGTGATEAFF
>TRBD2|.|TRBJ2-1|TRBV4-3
TGCGCCAGCAGCCAATTGACTAGCGGGGGGAATGAGCAGTTCTTC
CASSQLTSGGNEQFF
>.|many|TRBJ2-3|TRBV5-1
TGCGCCAGCAGCTTTGAACAGATCACAGATACGCAGTATTTT
CASSFEQITDTQYF
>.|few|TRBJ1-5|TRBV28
TGTGCCAGCAGTTTCGGGTCTCGGCAGCCCCAGCATTTT
CASSFGSRQPQHF
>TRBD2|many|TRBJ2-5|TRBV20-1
TGCAGTGCTAGAGTTCTAGCGGGCGGAACACAAGAGACCCAGTACTTC
CSARVLAGGTQETQYF
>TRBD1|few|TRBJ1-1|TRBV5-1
TGCGCCAGCAGCTCGGTTGGACAGGGCAGAGGTACTGAAGCTTTCTTT
CASSSVGQGRGTEAFF
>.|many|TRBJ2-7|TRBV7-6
TGTGCCAGCAGCTTTACTAGTTACGAGCAGTACTTC
CASSFTSYEQYF
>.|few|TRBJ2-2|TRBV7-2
TGTGCCAGCAGCTTGGGCCCACCCGGGGAGCTGTTTTTT
CASSLGPPGELFF
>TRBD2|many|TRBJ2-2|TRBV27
TGTGCCAGCAGTTTATACCCACCGGGACTAGCGGCTAACACCGGGGAGCTGTTTTTT
CASSLYPPGLAANTGELFF
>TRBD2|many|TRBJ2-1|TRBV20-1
TGCAGTGCTACCAGACTAGCGGGAGGAACTGAGCAGTTCTTC
CSATRLAGGTEQFF
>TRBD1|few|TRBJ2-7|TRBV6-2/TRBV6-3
TGTGCCAGCAGTCGCCCTGGACAGGAGCGCTCCAACGAGCAGTACTTC
CASSRPGQERSNEQYF
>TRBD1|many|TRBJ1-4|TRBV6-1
TGTGCCACCGGGGACAGGGCTAATGAAAAACTGTTTTTT
CATGDRANEKLFF
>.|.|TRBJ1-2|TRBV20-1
TGCAGTGCTAGATCCAGTAATAACTATGGCTACACCTTC
CSARSSNNYGYTF
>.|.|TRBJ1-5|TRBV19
TGTGCCAGTGCCCGAGGCAATCAGCCCCAGCATTTT
CASARGNQPQHF
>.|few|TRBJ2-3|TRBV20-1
TGCAGTGCTAGGCCCCCAAGGGGGCGGGGGGCTGAAGATACGCAGTATTTT
CSARPPRGRGAEDTQYF